One sample yielded the 20 T cell receptor beta chains listed below, sequenced in a study of blood T cell repertoires in COVID-19. Data came from immunoSEQ multiplex PCR; TCRdb stores just in-frame clones and leaves some out. The sample includes 100,000 to 110,000 clones, roughly nine tenths seen only once; the top ten take around 2.1%. Material for sequencing was peripheral blood. The source is a man aged 50 or older with active COVID-19.

The chain links TRBV5-6 to TRBJ1-6, with 10 positions matching TRBD1. In germline, CDR1 is SGHDT, CDR2 YYEEEE. Trimming at V came to 6 bases and at J to 8 bases, leaving 5 bases not matched to a gene. This CDR3 comprises 14 residues. The CDR3 here is CASNWDRGDSPLHF. The CDR3 region has the DNA TGTGCCAGCAACTGGGACAGGGGTGATTCACCCCTCCACTTT.

The V call is TRBV14, the J call TRBJ2-5, with 9 nucleotides matching TRBD2. The germline CDR1 and CDR2 sequences are SGHDN and FVKESK. V lost 2 bases to trimming and J lost 5 bases; unmatched junction nucleotides: 21. The CDR3 has 20 residues. In DNA form, the CDR3 reads TGTGCCAGCAGCCAACATCTTAGATCAGCGAAAGCGGGGGGTCGGGAGACCCAGTACTTC. It translates to CASSQHLRSAKAGGRETQYF.

This chain uses TRBV6-6 with TRBJ2-5, with 9 positions matching TRBD1. V gave up 6 bases and J gave up 2 bases; unmatched junction bases: 7. This CDR3 has 15 residues. Germline CDR1 MNHNY, CDR2 SVGAGI (reference sequence). CDR3 coding DNA: TGTGCCAGCAGGGGGAGCGGGACAGGGCAAGAGACCCAGTACTTC. It specifies CASRGSGTGQETQYF.

This clone showed up just a few times. The chain joins TRBV5-1 to TRBJ1-1; TRBD1 matches at 7 bases. Per germline, CDR1 SGHRS and CDR2 YFSETQ. The trim removed 4 bases at V and 0 bases at J, leaving 9 bases unmatched. This CDR3 comprises 16 residues. Here the CDR3 DNA reads TGCGCCAGCAGCCAGGGACAGACACTCATGAACACTGAAGCTTTCTTT. Encoded protein: CASSQGQTLMNTEAFF.

The rearrangement links TRBV3-1 (or the pseudogene TRBV3-2) to TRBJ1-2; 7 positions match TRBD1. Germline V lookup: CDR1 LGHDT, CDR2 YNNKEL (reference sequence). V was pared by 4 bases and J by 4 bases, with 9 bases of the junction left unmatched. There are 15 residues in the CDR3. DNA for the CDR3: TGTGCCAGCAGCCCCGTTACAGGGGTTAGCTATGGCTACACCTTC. Translating gives CASSPVTGVSYGYTF.

The rearrangement joins TRBV7-2 to TRBJ2-7; 7 positions match TRBD2. The CDR3 sequence is 15 residues long. With 2 bases clipped from V and 5 bases from J, the junction kept 9 bases outside the gene matches. The germline gives CDR1 SGHTA, CDR2 FQGNSA. For the CDR3, the DNA is TGTGCCAGCAGCTTAACCCCGGGGCGGGGGAACGAGCAGTACGTC. Translating gives CASSLTPGRGNEQYV.

This chain uses TRBV11-2 with TRBJ1-3; D is possibly TRBD1 (6 bases). Germline CDR1 and CDR2: SGHAT and FQNNGV. The CDR3 has 15 residues. V shed 4 bases and J shed 0 bases, with 10 bases lying between them. This chain's CDR3 is CASSYQGFSGNTIYF. The CDR3 region has the DNA TGTGCCAGCAGCTACCAGGGGTTCTCTGGAAACACCATATATTTT.

V is TRBV5-6 and J is TRBJ1-1; D remains unclear. The CDR3 has 15 residues. Germline CDR1 SGHDT, CDR2 YYEEEE. V was trimmed by 0 bases and J by 2 bases, leaving 11 bases between them. In DNA form, the CDR3 reads TGTGCCAGCAGCTTGGCCGGAGCGATAAACACTGAAGCTTTCTTT. This gives the protein CASSLAGAINTEAFF.

This chain uses TRBV5-1 with TRBJ2-1, with 12 positions matching TRBD2. The CDR3 is made up of 15 amino acids. Per the germline V gene, CDR1 is SGHRS and CDR2 is YFSETQ. The V segment lost 5 bases and the J segment 6 bases; nucleotides outside the gene matches: 6. The CDR3, as DNA: TGCGCCAGCAGACAAACTAGCGGGAGGTCCAATGAGCAGTTCTTC. Protein product: CASRQTSGRSNEQFF.

The V and J genes are TRBV12-3 or TRBV12-4 and TRBJ1-2; a possible D gene is TRBD1 (5 bases). The CDR3 sequence is 12 residues long. Trimming stripped 2 bases from V and 8 bases from J, with 9 bases between. The CDR3 region has the DNA TGTGCCAGCAGTTTAAACAGGCTAGGCTACACCTTC. Its protein is CASSLNRLGYTF.

V is TRBV9 and J is TRBJ2-1, with 7 nucleotides matching TRBD2. Losses at the gene ends were 4 bases for V and 10 bases for J; bases not matched to a gene: 5. CDR1 SGDLS and CDR2 YYNGEE come from the germline V gene. This CDR3 region has 12 residues. DNA of the CDR3: TGTGCCAGCAGCAGAAGGGAGGGGGAGCAGTTCTTC. As protein: CASSRREGEQFF.

The rearrangement joins TRBV6-6 to TRBJ1-6, with a weak D call TRBD1 (5 bases). The germline V and J ends were trimmed by 11 bases and 7 bases, with 12 bases remaining between them. The germline gives CDR1 MNHNY, CDR2 SVGAGI (reference sequence). The CDR3 length is 12 residues. Here the CDR3 reads CAHRRENSPLHF. DNA of the CDR3: TGTGCCCACAGGCGGGAAAATTCACCCCTCCACTTT.

The chain joins TRBV5-1 to TRBJ2-5, with TRBD2 identical over 16 bases. V lost 4 bases, J lost 2 bases, and 2 bases stayed unmatched. Germline V CDR1 and CDR2: SGHRS, YFSETQ. The CDR3 is made up of 16 amino acids. The CDR3 sequence: CASSRGLAGGQETQYF. The CDR3 nucleotides read TGCGCCAGCAGCCGGGGACTAGCGGGAGGGCAAGAGACCCAGTACTTC.

The chain uses TRBV4-1 and TRBJ2-1, with D possibly matching TRBD1 (6 bases). Between the trimmed V and J ends, which lost 1 base and 1 base, there was a span of 8 bases. CDR1 MGHRA and CDR2 YSYEKL come from the germline V gene. The CDR3 covers 15 residues. The CDR3 loop reads CASSQGGPSYNEQFF. In DNA form, the CDR3 reads TGCGCCAGCAGCCAAGGGGGGCCATCCTACAATGAGCAGTTCTTC.

The chain recombines TRBV4-1 with TRBJ2-1; 10 nucleotides line up with TRBD2. Losses at the gene ends were 3 bases for V and 2 bases for J; bases not matched to a gene: 4. Per the germline V gene, CDR1 is MGHRA and CDR2 is YSYEKL. CDR3 length: 16 amino acids. The CDR3 nucleotides read TGCGCCAGCAGCCACGGGACTAGCGCCACCTACAATGAGCAGTTCTTC. This encodes CASSHGTSATYNEQFF.

The chain recombines TRBV11-2 with TRBJ2-1; TRBD1 agrees at 11 bases. The germline V gene encodes CDR1 SGHAT and CDR2 FQNNGV. V was pared by 4 bases and J by 6 bases, with 5 bases of the junction left unmatched. The CDR3 runs 15 residues. CDR3 loop: CASSWRDRGSNEQFF. The CDR3 region has the DNA TGTGCCAGCAGCTGGCGGGACAGGGGGTCCAATGAGCAGTTCTTC.

The chain uses TRBV6-5 and TRBJ2-1; 9 bases fit TRBD1. Trimming cost V 6 bases and J 2 bases; bases outside gene matches: 5. The CDR3 runs 15 residues. Germline CDR1 MNHEY, CDR2 SVGAGI. CDR3 nucleotides: TGTGCCAGCAGCCAACAGGGGGCAACCTACAATGAGCAGTTCTTC. Encoded protein: CASSQQGATYNEQFF.

The CDR3 region has the DNA TGTGCCAGCAGCCGCGGGGGGGATGGTAACACCGGGGAGCTGTTTTTT. Protein sequence: CASSRGGDGNTGELFF. The chain recombines TRBV11-2 with TRBJ2-2; 9 positions agree with TRBD2. The CDR3 has 16 residues. Trimming took 5 bases from V and 2 from J; bases not matched to a gene: 6. CDR1 is SGHAT, CDR2 FQNNGV, per germline.

The CDR3 coding sequence is TGTGCCAGTAGTACTTTTAGCGGGAGGGGTAACATTCAGTACTTC. Its protein is CASSTFSGRGNIQYF. This chain joins TRBV19 and TRBJ2-4; TRBD2 aligns across 11 bases. This CDR3 spans 15 amino acids. The germline gives CDR1 LNHDA, CDR2 SQIVND (reference sequence). V was pared by 4 bases and J by 7 bases, with 6 bases of the junction left unmatched.

CDR3 in DNA: TGTGCCAGCAGCCAGCCGGGACAGATCCATTCACCCCTCCACTTT. This codes for CASSQPGQIHSPLHF. The rearrangement links TRBV3-1 (or the pseudogene TRBV3-2) to TRBJ1-6, with 7 bases matching TRBD1. Unmatched junction bases numbered 7, after V lost 3 bases and J lost 8 bases. CDR1 LGHDT and CDR2 YNNKEL come from the germline V gene (reference sequence). This CDR3 region has 15 residues.